Listed here are 9 T cell receptor beta chains from one sample, sequenced in a study of preoperative IRX-2 immunotherapy in early breast cancer. The table came from immunoSEQ multiplex PCR; TCRdb's copy has only in-frame clones and leaves some out. The data hold 35,000 to 45,000 clones, with roughly 80% observed a single time. As to treatment: preoperative locoregional IRX-2 cytokine immunotherapy. The sequencing here drew on tumor tissue, taken after IRX-2 immunotherapy. The receptors were sampled from a human donor with breast cancer.

V is TRBV6-8 and J is TRBJ2-2; TRBD2 agrees at 12 bases. Germline V gives CDR1 MNHGY, CDR2 SAAAGT. The V gene end was trimmed by 5 bases and the J gene end by 4 bases; junction bases not matched to a gene: 2. The CDR3 is made up of 15 amino acids. The CDR3 DNA reads TGTGCCAGCAGTGGACTAGCGGGGAGCACCGGGGAGCTGTTTTTT. Amino acids: CASSGLAGSTGELFF.

This chain links TRBV18 with TRBJ1-5; a possible D gene is TRBD1 (5 bases). The CDR3 has 16 residues. Germline CDR1 reads KGHSH; CDR2 reads LQKENI. Trimming pared 3 bases from V and 2 bases from J, leaving 14 bases between. The chain's CDR3 is CASSPLGDGRNQPQHF. The CDR3 DNA reads TGTGCCAGCTCACCCCTAGGGGATGGGCGCAATCAGCCCCAGCATTTT.

The chain uses TRBV5-1 and TRBJ2-2; 7 nucleotides line up with TRBD2. The CDR3 consists of 15 residues. V trimming: 0 bases; J trimming: 4 bases; junction bases outside the gene matches: 3. CDR1 and CDR2 (germline): SGHRS, YFSETQ. As DNA, the CDR3 is TGCGCCAGCAGCTTGGCCGCTAGCGGCACCGGGGAGCTGTTTTTT. Protein sequence: CASSLAASGTGELFF.

The chain recombines TRBV5-1 with TRBJ2-5; 9 bases align to TRBD1. In germline, CDR1 is SGHRS, CDR2 YFSETQ. After removal of 2 bases from V and 5 bases from J, the junction contained 7 bases not matched to a gene. The CDR3 runs 15 residues. The CDR3 region is CASSLTGGELETQYF. DNA for the CDR3: TGCGCCAGCAGCTTAACAGGGGGCGAGCTGGAGACCCAGTACTTC.

The chain combines TRBV28 with TRBJ2-7; 10 nucleotides align to TRBD2. V gave up 3 bases and J gave up 4 bases; unmatched junction bases: 15. The CDR3 runs 18 residues. CDR1 is MDHEN, CDR2 SYDVKM, per germline. CDR3 loop: CASSLGLAGVGRWYEQYF. The CDR3, as DNA: TGTGCCAGCAGTTTGGGCCTAGCGGGAGTTGGGAGATGGTACGAGCAGTACTTC.

The chain is built from TRBV18 and TRBJ1-5, with 7 bases fitting TRBD1. The V segment lost 2 bases and the J segment 11 bases; nucleotides outside the gene matches: 9. The CDR3 length is 14 residues. CDR1 KGHSH and CDR2 LQKENI come from the germline V gene. Written as DNA, the CDR3 is TGTGCCAGCTCACCAGGGACAGTACTAGGGGCCCAGCATTTT. It encodes CASSPGTVLGAQHF.

J is TRBJ1-5 and V is TRBV19; D remains unclear. V was clipped by 7 bases and J by 5 bases, with 6 bases between them. The CDR3 is 11 residues long. The germline gives CDR1 LNHDA, CDR2 SQIVND (reference sequence). The CDR3 loop is CASKADQPQHF. CDR3 DNA: TGTGCCAGTAAGGCAGATCAGCCCCAGCATTTT.

This clone has a single count. The V call is TRBV19, the J call TRBJ2-7; 9 positions match TRBD1. The CDR3 loop spans 16 amino acids. V shed 0 bases, J shed 3 bases, and the junction held 6 bases outside the gene matches. In germline, CDR1 is LNHDA, CDR2 SQIVND (reference sequence). DNA of the CDR3: TGTGCCAGTAGTATAGATCGGCGACAGGGGGACTACGAGCAGTACTTC. Translating gives CASSIDRRQGDYEQYF.

The chain has TRBV28 and TRBJ1-2; 12 bases align to TRBD1. V gave up 5 bases and J gave up 2 bases; unmatched junction bases: 6. Per the germline V gene, CDR1 is MDHEN and CDR2 is SYDVKM. The CDR3 consists of 16 residues. The CDR3 coding sequence is TGTGCCAGCAGTCCTCCGGGACAGGGGGCAAACTATGGCTACACCTTC. Protein: CASSPPGQGANYGYTF.